Each of the 15 T cell receptor beta chains below was sequenced from the same sample in a study of blood T cells in healthy people across ages. Then a second PCR, running about 6 to 12 cycles, was carried out with a sample-barcoded 5' primer and a J-beta primer mix. TCRdb fed the 5' RACE reads into MiXCR, producing one record per CDR3 protein. This table has 650,000 to 1,000,000 distinct CDR3 sequences, about 34% appearing once. Sequencing was done on a sample of blood. These receptors all come from a man aged 18 to 35 in good health.

The chain links TRBV3-1 to TRBJ1-5; D not resolved. Germline-derived CDR1 and CDR2 are LGHDT and YNNKEL (reference sequence). V was cut by 0 bases and J by 7 bases, with 10 bases left in between. The CDR3 contains 14 residues. The CDR3 region has the DNA TGTGCCAGCAGCCAAGATATTAGAAGCCAGCCCCAGCATTTT. Translated, it gives CASSQDIRSQPQHF.

This clonotype has at least ten counts. The gene calls are TRBV12-3 or TRBV12-4 and TRBJ1-4; D is uncertain. The CDR3 covers 14 residues. Trimming stripped 5 bases from V and 8 bases from J, with 15 bases between. The CDR3 nucleotides read TGTGCCAGCAGTCCAGACGGTAACGGCGAAAAACTGTTTTTT. Translating it yields CASSPDGNGEKLFF.

There are many counts of this clonotype. The V call is TRBV20-1, the J call TRBJ2-4; 10 positions match TRBD2. V lost 0 bases to trimming and J lost 1 base; unmatched junction nucleotides: 12. CDR3 length: 19 amino acids. CDR1 and CDR2 from the germline V gene are DFQATT and SNEGSKA (reference sequence). CDR3 in amino acids: CSARDRTAGGPSAKNIQYF. CDR3 DNA: TGCAGTGCTAGAGATCGGACAGCGGGGGGGCCGTCGGCCAAAAACATTCAGTACTTC.

This clonotype was observed a few times. The chain links TRBV7-9 to TRBJ1-2; D is ambiguous. V lost 5 bases, J lost 1 base, and 26 bases lay in between. This CDR3 spans 19 amino acids. Germline V gene data show CDR1 as SEHNR and CDR2 as FQNEAQ (reference sequence). CDR3 nucleotides: TGTGCCAGCAGCCACCATGGACCCCACGGCGGTCCCTATAACTATGGCTACACCTTC. Amino acid sequence: CASSHHGPHGGPYNYGYTF.

The genes are TRBV12-3 or TRBV12-4 and TRBJ2-3; tentatively, D is TRBD1 (6 bases). The CDR3 covers 15 residues. V was cut by 6 bases and J by 6 bases, with 19 bases left in between. The CDR3 sequence is CASRAGTTIADTQYF. As DNA, the CDR3 is TGTGCCAGCAGGGCCGGGACAACCATAGCCGATACGCAGTATTTT.

At least ten counts were recorded for this clonotype. The chain links TRBV20-1 to TRBJ1-6, with D unresolved. The CDR3 totals 15 residues. The germline V gene encodes CDR1 DFQATT and CDR2 SNEGSKA (reference sequence). With 0 bases removed from V and 0 bases from J, the gap between germline ends came to 6 bases. The CDR3 DNA reads TGCAGTGCTAGAGACAGGAGCTCCTATAATTCACCCCTCCACTTT. Translating it yields CSARDRSSYNSPLHF.

This clonotype was seen more than once but under ten times. The CDR3 nucleotides are TGTGCCAGCAGCCAATCCAGGGATGAGCAGTTCTTC. Its protein is CASSQSRDEQFF. The chain is built from TRBV14 and TRBJ2-1; D is perhaps TRBD1 (5 bases). The germline V and J ends were trimmed by 2 bases and 8 bases, with 7 bases remaining between them. Germline CDR1 SGHDN, CDR2 FVKESK. The CDR3 covers 12 residues.

The chain is built from TRBV7-9 and TRBJ1-1, with TRBD1 matching 12 bases. CDR1 is SEHNR, CDR2 FQNEAQ, per germline (reference sequence). The V gene end was trimmed by 5 bases and the J gene end by 5 bases; junction bases not matched to a gene: 9. This CDR3 has 16 residues. In nucleotides, the CDR3 is TGTGCCAGCAGCCCCCCGGGACAGGGGGCGCGGACTGAAGCTTTCTTT. Amino acid sequence: CASSPPGQGARTEAFF.

Notes on this clonotype: A read error may be the cause here, since a much bigger clone is one base away. This chain joins TRBV4-3 and TRBJ2-7; D unclear. The germline gives CDR1 LGHNA, CDR2 YSLEER. There are 13 residues in the CDR3. V lost 0 bases and J lost 2, with 5 bases in between. The CDR3 reads CASSQDCAYEQYF. In DNA form, the CDR3 reads TGCGCCAGCAGCCAAGATTGCGCCTACGAGCAGTACTTC.

Many counts were recorded for this clonotype. This chain uses TRBV12-3 or TRBV12-4 with TRBJ2-3; 12 bases fit TRBD2. V dropped 6 bases and J dropped 1; count of bases not matched to a gene: 2. CDR3 size: 15 residues. The CDR3 region has the DNA TGTGCCAGCAGGCGACTAGCGGGGGGCACAGATACGCAGTATTTT. Translating it yields CASRRLAGGTDTQYF.

This clonotype was seen a handful of times. This rearrangement joins TRBV20-1 to TRBJ2-5, with D perhaps TRBD2 (6 bases). This CDR3 has 13 residues. In germline, CDR1 is DFQATT, CDR2 SNEGSKA (reference sequence). V lost 0 bases and J 11 bases, leaving 16 bases between the germline ends. Here the CDR3 DNA reads TGCAGTGCTAGAGATTGGGGGAGGAATGAGCAGTACTTC. Protein sequence: CSARDWGRNEQYF.

The chain recombines TRBV11-1 with TRBJ2-3; tentative D call: TRBD1 (6 bases). This CDR3 contains 16 residues. V shed 1 base and J shed 2 bases, with 13 bases lying between them. Germline CDR1 SGHAT, CDR2 FQDESV (reference sequence). The CDR3 is CASSLGAGDNTDTQYF. In nucleotides, the CDR3 is TGTGCCAGCAGCTTAGGGGCAGGGGACAACACAGATACGCAGTATTTT.

The chain carries TRBV29-1 and TRBJ2-2; D is uncertain. This CDR3 has 13 residues. The germline V gene has CDR1 SQVTM and CDR2 ANQGSEA. V lost 3 bases and J 6 bases, leaving 11 bases between the germline ends. DNA of the CDR3: TGCAGCGTTGATTTTGAGGCGCCCGGGGAGCTGTTTTTT. Protein: CSVDFEAPGELFF.

A word on this clonotype: Germline and junction disagree at one end, which may indicate a read error. As DNA, the CDR3 is TGCGCCAGCAGCTTGGCCATAGACAATGAGCAATTCTTC. It translates to CASSLAIDNEQFF. The rearrangement uses TRBV5-1 and TRBJ2-1; no clear D gene. CDR3 size: 13 residues. Germline V gives CDR1 SGHRS, CDR2 YFSETQ. The full variable domain, completed using reference TRBV5-1 and TRBJ2-1, is KAGVTQTPRYLIKTRGQQVTLSCSPISGHRSVSWYQQTPGQGLQFLFEYFSETQRNKGNFPGRFSGRQFSNSRSEMNVSTLELGDSALYLCASSLAIDNEQFFGPGTRLTVL.

V is TRBV25-1 and J is TRBJ2-4; 9 bases are shared with TRBD2. The assigned J gene may be wrong: the sequence end matches TRBJ2-5 better. The CDR3 totals 13 residues. Germline V gives CDR1 MGHDK, CDR2 SYGVNS. CDR3 sequence reads: CASGSGGKETQYF. Here the CDR3 DNA reads TGTGCCAGCGGTAGCGGGGGTAAAGAGACCCAGTACTTC.